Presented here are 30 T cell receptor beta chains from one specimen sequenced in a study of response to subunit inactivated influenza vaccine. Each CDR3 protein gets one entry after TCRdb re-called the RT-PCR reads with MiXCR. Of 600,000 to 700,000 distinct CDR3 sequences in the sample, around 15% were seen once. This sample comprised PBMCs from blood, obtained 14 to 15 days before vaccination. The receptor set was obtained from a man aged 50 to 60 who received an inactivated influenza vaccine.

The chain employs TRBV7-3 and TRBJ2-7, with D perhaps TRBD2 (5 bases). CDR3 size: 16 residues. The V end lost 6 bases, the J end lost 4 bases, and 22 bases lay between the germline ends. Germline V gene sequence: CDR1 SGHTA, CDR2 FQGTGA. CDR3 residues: CASSLQPRANTYEQYF. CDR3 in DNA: TGTGCCAGCAGTTTGCAGCCGCGGGCCAACACTTACGAGCAGTACTTC.

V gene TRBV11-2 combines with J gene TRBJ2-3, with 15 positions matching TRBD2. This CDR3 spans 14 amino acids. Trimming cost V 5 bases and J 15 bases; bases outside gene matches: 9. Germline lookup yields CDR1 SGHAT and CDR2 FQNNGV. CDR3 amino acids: CASSPGLAGGREYF. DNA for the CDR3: TGTGCCAGCAGCCCTGGACTAGCGGGGGGGCGTGAATATTTT. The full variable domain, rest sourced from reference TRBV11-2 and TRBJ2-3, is EAGVAQSPRYKIIEKRQSVAFWCNPISGHATLYWYQQILGQGPKLLIQFQNNGVVDDSQLPKDRFSAERLKGVDSTLKIQPAKLEDSAVYLCASSPGLAGGREYFGPGTRLTVL.

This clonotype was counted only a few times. The CDR3 spells CASSPAIGREGTEAFF. The DNA of the CDR3 is TGTGCCAGCAGCCCCGCCATCGGCAGGGAGGGCACTGAAGCTTTCTTT. The genes are TRBV7-8 and TRBJ1-1; possibly TRBD1 for D (5 bases). The V gene's germline CDR1 is SGHVS and CDR2 FQNEAQ. V was cut by 5 bases and J by 4 bases, with 20 bases left in between. The CDR3 loop spans 16 amino acids. The full variable domain, rest sourced from reference TRBV7-8 and TRBJ1-1, is GAGVSQSPRYKVAKRGQDVALRCDPISGHVSLFWYQQALGQGPEFLTYFQNEAQLDKSGLPSDRFFAERPEGSVSTLKIQRTQQEDSAVYLCASSPAIGREGTEAFFGQGTRLTVV.

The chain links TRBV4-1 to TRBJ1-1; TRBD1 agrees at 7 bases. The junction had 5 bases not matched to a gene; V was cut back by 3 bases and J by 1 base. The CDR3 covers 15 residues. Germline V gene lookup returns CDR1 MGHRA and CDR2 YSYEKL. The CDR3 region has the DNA TGCGCCAGCAGCCAGCCTAACAGGGGGAACACTGAAGCTTTCTTT. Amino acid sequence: CASSQPNRGNTEAFF.

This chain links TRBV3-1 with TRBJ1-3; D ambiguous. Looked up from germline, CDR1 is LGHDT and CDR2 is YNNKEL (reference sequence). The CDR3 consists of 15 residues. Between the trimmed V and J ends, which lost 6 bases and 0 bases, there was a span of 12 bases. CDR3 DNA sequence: TGTGCCAGCAGTCTGAACACACTCTCTGGAAACACCATATATTTT. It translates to CASSLNTLSGNTIYF.

CDR3 sequence: CASRLGTGHYNEQFF. The CDR3, as DNA: TGTGCCAGCAGGCTAGGGACAGGGCACTACAATGAGCAGTTCTTC. This chain joins TRBV7-2 and TRBJ2-1; 9 bases are a match to TRBD1. The CDR3 consists of 15 residues. J was trimmed by 3 bases and V by 6 bases; bases with no gene match: 6. The germline V gene encodes CDR1 SGHTA and CDR2 FQGNSA.

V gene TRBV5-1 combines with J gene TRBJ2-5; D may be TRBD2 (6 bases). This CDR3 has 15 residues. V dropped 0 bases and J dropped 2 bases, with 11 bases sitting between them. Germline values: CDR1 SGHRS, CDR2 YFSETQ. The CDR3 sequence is CASSLGWGVQETQYF. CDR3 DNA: TGCGCCAGCAGCTTGGGTTGGGGGGTTCAAGAGACCCAGTACTTC.

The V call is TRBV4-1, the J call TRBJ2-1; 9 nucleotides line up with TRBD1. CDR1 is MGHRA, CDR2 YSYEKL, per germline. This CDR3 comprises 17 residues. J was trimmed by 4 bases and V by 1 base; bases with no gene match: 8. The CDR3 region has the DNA TGCGCCAGCAGCCAAGGAGAGACAGGGGGTGGTTACAATGAGCAGTTCTTC. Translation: CASSQGETGGGYNEQFF.

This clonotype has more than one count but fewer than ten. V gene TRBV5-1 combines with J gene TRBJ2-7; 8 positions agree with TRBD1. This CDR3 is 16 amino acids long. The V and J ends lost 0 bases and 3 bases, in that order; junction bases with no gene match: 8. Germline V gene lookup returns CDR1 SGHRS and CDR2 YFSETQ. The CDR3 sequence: CASSLEFPGGFYEQYF. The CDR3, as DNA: TGCGCCAGCAGCTTGGAGTTCCCAGGGGGCTTCTACGAGCAGTACTTC.

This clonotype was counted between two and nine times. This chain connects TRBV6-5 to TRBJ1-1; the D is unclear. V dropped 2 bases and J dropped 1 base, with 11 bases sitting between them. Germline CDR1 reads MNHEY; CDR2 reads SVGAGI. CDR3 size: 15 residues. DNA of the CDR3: TGTGCCAGCAGTTACAATACGCTCCGGAACACTGAAGCTTTCTTT. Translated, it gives CASSYNTLRNTEAFF.

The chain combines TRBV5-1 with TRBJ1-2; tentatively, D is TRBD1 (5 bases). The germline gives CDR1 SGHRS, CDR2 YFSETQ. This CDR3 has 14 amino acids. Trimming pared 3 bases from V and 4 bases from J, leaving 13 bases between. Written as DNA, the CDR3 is TGCGCCAGCAGCTGGGGACCTCAAAGCTATGGCTACACCTTC. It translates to CASSWGPQSYGYTF.

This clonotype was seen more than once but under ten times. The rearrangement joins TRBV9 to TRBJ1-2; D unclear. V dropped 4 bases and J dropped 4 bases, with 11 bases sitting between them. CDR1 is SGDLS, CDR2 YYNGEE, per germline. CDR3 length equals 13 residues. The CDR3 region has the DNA TGTGCCAGCAGCCCGATGAACTTCTATGGCTACACCTTC. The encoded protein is CASSPMNFYGYTF.

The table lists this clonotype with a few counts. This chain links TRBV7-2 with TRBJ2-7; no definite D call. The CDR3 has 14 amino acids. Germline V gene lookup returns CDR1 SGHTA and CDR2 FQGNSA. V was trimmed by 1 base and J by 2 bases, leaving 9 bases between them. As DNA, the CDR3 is TGTGCCAGCAGCTTAGAGGCGGCAGCCTACGAGCAGTACTTC. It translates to CASSLEAAAYEQYF.

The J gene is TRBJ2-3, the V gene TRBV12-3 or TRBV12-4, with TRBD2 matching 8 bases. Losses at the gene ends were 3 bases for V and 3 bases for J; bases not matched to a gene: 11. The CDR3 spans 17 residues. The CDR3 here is CASSFPQRGWGTDTQYF. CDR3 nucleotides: TGTGCCAGCAGTTTTCCCCAGCGGGGGTGGGGGACAGATACGCAGTATTTT.

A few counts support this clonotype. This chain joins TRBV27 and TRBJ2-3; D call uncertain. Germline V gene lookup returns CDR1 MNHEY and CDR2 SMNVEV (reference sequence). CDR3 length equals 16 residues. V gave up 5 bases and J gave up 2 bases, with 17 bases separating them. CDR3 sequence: CASSPLAAWATDTQYF. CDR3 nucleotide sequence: TGTGCCAGCAGTCCACTCGCAGCGTGGGCCACAGATACGCAGTATTTT.

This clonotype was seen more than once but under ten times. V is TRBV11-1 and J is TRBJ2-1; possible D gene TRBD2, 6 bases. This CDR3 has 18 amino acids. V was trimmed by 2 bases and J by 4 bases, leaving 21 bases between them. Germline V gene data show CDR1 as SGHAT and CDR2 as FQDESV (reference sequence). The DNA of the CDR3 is TGTGCCAGCAGCTTACCAGGACTTAGCGGACGAATTTACAATGAGCAGTTCTTC. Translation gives CASSLPGLSGRIYNEQFF.

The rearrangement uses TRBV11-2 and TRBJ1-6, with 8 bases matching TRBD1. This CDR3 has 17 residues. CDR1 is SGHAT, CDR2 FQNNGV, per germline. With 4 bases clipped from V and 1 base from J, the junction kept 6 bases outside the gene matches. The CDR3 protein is CASSSTNRGSYNSPLHF. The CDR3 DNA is TGTGCCAGCAGCTCTACGAACAGGGGGTCCTATAATTCACCCCTCCACTTT.

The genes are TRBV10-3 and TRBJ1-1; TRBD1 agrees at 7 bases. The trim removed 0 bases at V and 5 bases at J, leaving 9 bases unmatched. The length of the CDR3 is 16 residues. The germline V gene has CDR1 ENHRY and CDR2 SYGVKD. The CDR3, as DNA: TGTGCCATCAGTGAGTCGGTGGTCAGGGGGAGGACTGAAGCTTTCTTT. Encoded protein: CAISESVVRGRTEAFF.

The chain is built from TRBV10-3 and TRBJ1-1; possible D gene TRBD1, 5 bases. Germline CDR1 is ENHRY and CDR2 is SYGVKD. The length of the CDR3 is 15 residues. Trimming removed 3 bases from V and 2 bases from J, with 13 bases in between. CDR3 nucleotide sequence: TGTGCCATCAGTGAAGGCCCAGGGATAAACACTGAAGCTTTCTTT. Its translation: CAISEGPGINTEAFF.

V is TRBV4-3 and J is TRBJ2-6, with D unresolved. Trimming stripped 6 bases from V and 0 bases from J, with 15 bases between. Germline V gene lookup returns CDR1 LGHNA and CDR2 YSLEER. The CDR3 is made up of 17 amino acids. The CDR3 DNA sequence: TGCGCCAGCAGAAAGTCGGTAGGAAGCTCTGGGGCCAACGTCCTGACTTTC. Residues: CASRKSVGSSGANVLTF.

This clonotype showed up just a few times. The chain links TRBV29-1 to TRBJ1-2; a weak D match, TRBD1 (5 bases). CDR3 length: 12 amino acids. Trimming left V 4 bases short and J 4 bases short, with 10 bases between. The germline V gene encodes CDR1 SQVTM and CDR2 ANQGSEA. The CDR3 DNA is TGCAGCGTTGGGCGCAGGGCCTATGGCTACACCTTC. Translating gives CSVGRRAYGYTF.

The CDR3 DNA is TGCAGTGCTAGAGGGGCGGGGAGATCCTACGAGCAGTACTTC. This codes for CSARGAGRSYEQYF. The chain employs TRBV20-1 and TRBJ2-7, with D possibly being TRBD2 (6 bases). There are 14 residues in the CDR3. V lost 1 base and J lost 1, with 11 bases in between. Germline values: CDR1 DFQATT, CDR2 SNEGSKA (reference sequence).

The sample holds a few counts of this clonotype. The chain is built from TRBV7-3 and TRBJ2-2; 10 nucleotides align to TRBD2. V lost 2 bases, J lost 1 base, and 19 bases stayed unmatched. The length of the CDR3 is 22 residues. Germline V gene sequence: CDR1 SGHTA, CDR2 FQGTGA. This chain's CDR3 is CASSLPSLAGAGVYLNTGELFF. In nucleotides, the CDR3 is TGTGCCAGCAGCTTACCGTCTCTAGCGGGAGCGGGCGTATATCTGAACACCGGGGAGCTGTTTTTT. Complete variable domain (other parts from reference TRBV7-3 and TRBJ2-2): GAGVSQTPSNKVTEKGKYVELRCDPISGHTALYWYRQSLGQGPEFLIYFQGTGAADDSGLPNDRFFAVRPEGSVSTLKIQRTERGDSAVYLCASSLPSLAGAGVYLNTGELFFGEGSRLTVL.

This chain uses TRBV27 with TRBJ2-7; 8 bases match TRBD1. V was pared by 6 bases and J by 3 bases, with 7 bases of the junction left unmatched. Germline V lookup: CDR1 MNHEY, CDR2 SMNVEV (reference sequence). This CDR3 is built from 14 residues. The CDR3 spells CASRAGTGHYEQYF. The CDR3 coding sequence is TGTGCCAGCAGGGCCGGGACAGGCCACTACGAGCAGTACTTC.

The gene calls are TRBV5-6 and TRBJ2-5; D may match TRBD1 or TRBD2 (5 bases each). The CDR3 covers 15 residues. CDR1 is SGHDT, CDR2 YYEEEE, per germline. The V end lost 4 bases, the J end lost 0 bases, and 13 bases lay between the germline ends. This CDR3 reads CASSDEGSDQETQYF. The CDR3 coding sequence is TGTGCCAGCAGCGACGAGGGGTCAGACCAAGAGACCCAGTACTTC.

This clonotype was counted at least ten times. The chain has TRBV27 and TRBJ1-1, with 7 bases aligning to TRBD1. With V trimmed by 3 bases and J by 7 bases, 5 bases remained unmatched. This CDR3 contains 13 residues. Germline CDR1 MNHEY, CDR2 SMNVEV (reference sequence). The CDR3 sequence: CASSFRGPGEAFF. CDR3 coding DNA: TGTGCCAGCAGTTTTAGGGGGCCGGGTGAAGCTTTCTTT.

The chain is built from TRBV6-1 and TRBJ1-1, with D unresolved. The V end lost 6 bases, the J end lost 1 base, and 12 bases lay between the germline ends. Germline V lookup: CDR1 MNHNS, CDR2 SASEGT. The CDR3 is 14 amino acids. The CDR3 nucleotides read TGTGCCAGCAGAAAGCAACCGACGAACACTGAAGCTTTCTTT. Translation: CASRKQPTNTEAFF.

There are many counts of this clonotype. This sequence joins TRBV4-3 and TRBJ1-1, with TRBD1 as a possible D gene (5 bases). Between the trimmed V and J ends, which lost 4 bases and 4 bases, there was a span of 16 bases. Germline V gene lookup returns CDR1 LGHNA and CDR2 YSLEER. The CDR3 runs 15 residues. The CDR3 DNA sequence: TGCGCCAGCAGCCCCTGGACGGAAAGGGGCACTGAAGCTTTCTTT. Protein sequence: CASSPWTERGTEAFF.

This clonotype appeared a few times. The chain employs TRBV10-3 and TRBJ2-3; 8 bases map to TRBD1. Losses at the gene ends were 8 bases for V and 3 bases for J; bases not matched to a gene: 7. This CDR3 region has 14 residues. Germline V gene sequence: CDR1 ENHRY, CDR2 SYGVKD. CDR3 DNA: TGTGCCATCTCGGATACAGGGGGAACAGATACGCAGTATTTT. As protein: CAISDTGGTDTQYF.

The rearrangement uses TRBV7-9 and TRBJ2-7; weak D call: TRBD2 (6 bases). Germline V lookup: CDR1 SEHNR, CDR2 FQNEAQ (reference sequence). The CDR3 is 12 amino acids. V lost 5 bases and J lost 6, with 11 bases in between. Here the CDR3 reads CASSGSGREQYF. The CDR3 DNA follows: TGTGCCAGCAGCGGGAGCGGGCGCGAGCAGTACTTC.